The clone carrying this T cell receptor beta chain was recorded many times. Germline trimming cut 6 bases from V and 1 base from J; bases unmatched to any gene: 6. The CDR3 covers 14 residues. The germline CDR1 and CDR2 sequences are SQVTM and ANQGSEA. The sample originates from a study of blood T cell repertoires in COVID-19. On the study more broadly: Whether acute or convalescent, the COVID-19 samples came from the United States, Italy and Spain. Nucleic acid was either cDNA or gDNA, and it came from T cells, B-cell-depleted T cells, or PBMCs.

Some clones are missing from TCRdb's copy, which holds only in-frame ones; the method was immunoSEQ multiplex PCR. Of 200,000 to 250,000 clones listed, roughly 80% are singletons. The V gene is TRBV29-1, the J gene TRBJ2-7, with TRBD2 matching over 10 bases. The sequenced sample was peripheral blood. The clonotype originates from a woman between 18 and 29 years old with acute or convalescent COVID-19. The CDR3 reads CSVASGGGSYEQYF. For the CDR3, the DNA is TGCAGCGTAGCTAGCGGGGGTGGGTCCTACGAGCAGTACTTC.